This TCR beta chain was recovered during a study of radiotherapy plus CTLA-4 blockade in lung cancer. Across the whole study: Across the patients, objective responses occurred in 18%, and disease control in 30% to 40%. General study findings and limits: Alongside interferon-beta, early blood T cell clone dynamics were reportedly the best predictor of response. Radiotherapy plus ipilimumab was followed by expansion in blood of tumor-derived TCR clones.

As for this clone: The antigen is unknown.

Only in-frame clones appear in the TCRdb table, and some are missing; sequencing was by immunoSEQ multiplex PCR. The table includes 50,000 to 60,000 clones, roughly four fifths detected once. This receptor was obtained from a human donor with non-small cell lung cancer whose response to radiotherapy plus ipilimumab could not be evaluated. Sequenced here: peripheral blood, sampled from a patient treated with radiotherapy plus ipilimumab.

CDR3 sequence: CASSFTGGLITGELFF. The CDR3 DNA sequence: TGTGCCAGCAGTTTTACAGGGGGCTTGATCACCGGGGAGCTGTTTTTT. The chain is built from TRBV25-1 and TRBJ2-2; 9 nucleotides align to TRBD1. This CDR3 contains 16 residues. In germline, CDR1 is MGHDK, CDR2 SYGVNS. Trimming removed 5 bases from V and 4 bases from J; junction bases left unmatched: 8.